This entry lists 31 T cell receptor beta chains sequenced from one sample in a study of response to subunit inactivated influenza vaccine. A single record per CDR3 protein comes from TCRdb applying MiXCR to the RT-PCR reads. The table records approximately 700,000 distinct CDR3 sequences, more than 15% of them present only once. The specimen comprised PBMCs from blood, sampled 12 days after vaccination. These receptors all come from a man aged 45-65 years who received an inactivated influenza vaccine.

This clonotype turned up a few times. V usage is TRBV24-1 and J usage is TRBJ1-5, with D perhaps matching TRBD1 (5 bases). From germline, CDR1 is KGHDR and CDR2 SFDVKD. Trimming removed 9 bases from V and 3 bases from J, with 11 bases in between. The CDR3 extends over 13 amino acids. For the CDR3, the DNA is TGTGCCACCCGCGGGGGGGTCAATCAGCCCCAGCATTTT. Translated: CATRGGVNQPQHF.

Only a few counts were recorded for this clonotype. The V call is TRBV9, the J call TRBJ2-5; D remains unclear. V lost 3 bases and J 0 bases, leaving 15 bases between the germline ends. This CDR3 contains 16 residues. CDR1 is SGDLS, CDR2 YYNGEE, per germline. The CDR3 sequence is CASSAATERYQETQYF. CDR3 DNA sequence: TGTGCCAGCAGCGCAGCCACCGAGAGGTACCAAGAGACCCAGTACTTC.

V gene TRBV20-1 combines with J gene TRBJ1-2; D might be TRBD1 (5 bases). The CDR3 length is 13 residues. Germline V lookup: CDR1 DFQATT, CDR2 SNEGSKA (reference sequence). Trimming removed 2 bases at V and 1 base at J, with 8 bases between. The CDR3, as DNA: TGCAGTGCTAGACAGGACATTAACTATGGCTACACCTTC. This gives the protein CSARQDINYGYTF.

This clonotype was seen a handful of times. The CDR3 region has the DNA TGCAGTGCTAGAGACTCGTACTACGAGCAGTACTTC. Amino acids: CSARDSYYEQYF. V usage is TRBV20-1 and J usage is TRBJ2-7; D remains ambiguous. The CDR3 loop spans 12 amino acids. CDR1 and CDR2 (germline): DFQATT, SNEGSKA (reference sequence). Trimming shortened V by 0 bases and J by 3 bases, and 6 bases separated the two germline ends.

This chain links TRBV7-2 with TRBJ2-2; tentatively, D is TRBD2 (6 bases). Germline CDR1 SGHTA, CDR2 FQGNSA. CDR3 length: 16 residues. The ends were cut back, 1 base at V and 3 bases at J, with 12 bases in the middle. CDR3 loop: CASSLDPGTDTGELFF. The CDR3 DNA sequence: TGTGCCAGCAGCTTAGATCCAGGGACTGACACCGGGGAGCTGTTTTTT.

This clonotype came up a few times. This sequence joins TRBV20-1 and TRBJ2-5; 7 bases align to TRBD2. V lost 4 bases and J lost 5; bases outside the gene matches: 10. The CDR3 has 14 amino acids. Germline CDR1 DFQATT, CDR2 SNEGSKA (reference sequence). CDR3 region: CSAIDQSGGETQYF. CDR3 DNA: TGCAGTGCTATAGACCAGTCCGGGGGGGAGACCCAGTACTTC.

The chain recombines TRBV9 with TRBJ1-5, with 8 bases fitting TRBD1. The CDR3 spans 16 residues. The V gene's germline CDR1 is SGDLS and CDR2 YYNGEE. V lost 3 bases, J lost 0 bases, and 5 bases stayed unmatched. CDR3 loop: CASSGGQGDSNQPQHF. The CDR3 DNA reads as TGTGCCAGCAGCGGAGGACAGGGAGATAGCAATCAGCCCCAGCATTTT.

The chain employs TRBV12-3 or TRBV12-4 and TRBJ2-3; 12 bases fit TRBD2. The CDR3 is made up of 17 amino acids. V was pared by 2 bases and J by 0 bases, with 3 bases of the junction left unmatched. The DNA of the CDR3 is TGTGCCAGCAGTTTAACTAGCGGGGGGTCTAGCACAGATACGCAGTATTTT. Protein sequence: CASSLTSGGSSTDTQYF.

The J gene is TRBJ2-5, the V gene TRBV5-1; perhaps TRBD1 as D (6 bases). V lost 4 bases to trimming and J lost 2 bases, with 18 bases between them. CDR3 size: 16 residues. The germline gives CDR1 SGHRS, CDR2 YFSETQ. CDR3 protein: CASSPWGQGQQETQYF. The CDR3 nucleotides are TGCGCCAGCAGCCCTTGGGGGCAGGGGCAACAAGAGACCCAGTACTTC.

This clonotype was detected ten times or more. The J gene is TRBJ1-6, the V gene TRBV6-5; TRBD1 aligns across 8 bases. CDR3 length: 18 amino acids. Germline loops: CDR1 MNHEY, CDR2 SVGAGI. V dropped 2 bases and J dropped 4; count of bases not matched to a gene: 10. CDR3 sequence reads: CASSYELHRGDYNSPLHF. DNA of the CDR3: TGTGCCAGCAGTTACGAGCTTCACAGGGGGGATTATAATTCACCCCTCCACTTT.

This clonotype came up many times. The chain recombines TRBV20-1 with TRBJ1-1, with D perhaps matching TRBD1 (5 bases). V lost 0 bases to trimming and J lost 5 bases, with 16 bases between them. The CDR3 runs to 15 residues. Germline CDR1 DFQATT, CDR2 SNEGSKA (reference sequence). CDR3 nucleotide sequence: TGCAGTGCTAGAGATTGGTCGGGGGGTAAAACTGAAGCTTTCTTT. Encoded protein: CSARDWSGGKTEAFF.

The V and J genes are TRBV7-2 and TRBJ2-7; 9 bases map to TRBD1. Unmatched junction bases numbered 10, after V lost 4 bases and J lost 0 bases. Per the germline V gene, CDR1 is SGHTA and CDR2 is FQGNSA. The CDR3 sequence is 17 residues long. This CDR3 is CASSYQEPGQGSYEQYF. CDR3 DNA: TGTGCCAGCAGCTACCAGGAACCGGGACAGGGCTCCTACGAGCAGTACTTC.

A few counts support this clonotype. The V and J genes are TRBV27 and TRBJ1-1; TRBD1 aligns across 8 bases. The V gene end was trimmed by 0 bases and the J gene end by 7 bases; junction bases not matched to a gene: 10. Per the germline V gene, CDR1 is MNHEY and CDR2 is SMNVEV (reference sequence). CDR3 length: 16 amino acids. CDR3 in DNA: TGTGCCAGCAGTTTATCCCCGTTGACAGGGGTGGGTGAAGCTTTCTTT. Protein: CASSLSPLTGVGEAFF.

This clonotype was seen more than once but under ten times. This chain connects TRBV12-3 or TRBV12-4 to TRBJ2-2; 7 nucleotides align to TRBD1. The junction had 8 bases not matched to a gene; V was cut back by 5 bases and J by 5 bases. The CDR3 contains 15 residues. The CDR3 reads CASSPTKGATGELFF. In nucleotides, the CDR3 is TGTGCCAGCAGTCCCACAAAGGGGGCTACCGGGGAGCTGTTTTTT.

Many counts were recorded for this clonotype. The chain links TRBV20-1 to TRBJ1-4; no reliable D call. V was trimmed by 6 bases and J by 8 bases, leaving 16 bases between them. Per germline, CDR1 DFQATT and CDR2 SNEGSKA (reference sequence). CDR3 size: 13 residues. Here the CDR3 DNA reads TGCAGTGCCGAAAATAGGGAGGAAGAAAAACTGTTTTTT. Protein: CSAENREEEKLFF.

A few counts support this clonotype. As DNA, the CDR3 is TGTGCCAGCAGCTTAGGTTTCCAGCAAATCACCGGGGAGCTGTTTTTT. It yields the protein CASSLGFQQITGELFF. The chain carries TRBV7-8 and TRBJ2-2; D ambiguous. Germline CDR1 is SGHVS and CDR2 is FQNEAQ. Deletions cut 1 base from V and 4 bases from J, with 13 bases between. This CDR3 is 16 amino acids long.

The chain recombines TRBV7-6 with TRBJ2-1; 9 bases align to TRBD1. The CDR3 loop spans 17 amino acids. With 1 base clipped from V and 8 bases from J, the junction kept 12 bases outside the gene matches. The germline V gene encodes CDR1 SGHVS and CDR2 FNYEAQ. The CDR3 loop is CASSLVLRRTGDDEQFF. CDR3 DNA sequence: TGTGCCAGCAGCTTAGTTTTGAGGAGGACAGGGGACGATGAGCAGTTCTTC.

This clonotype was seen more than once but under ten times. The chain links TRBV6-2 or TRBV6-3 to TRBJ2-7; the match to TRBD2 covers 10 bases. Germline trimming cut 0 bases from V and 4 bases from J; bases unmatched to any gene: 3. The germline gives CDR1 MNHEY, CDR2 SVGEGT. The CDR3 is 15 residues long. The DNA for the CDR3 is TGTGCCAGCAGTTACTCGTCTAGCGGGAGTTACGAGCAGTACTTC. Amino acid sequence: CASSYSSSGSYEQYF.

This clonotype was recorded many times. The CDR3 region is CASSHPSEGPGNEQYF. Here the CDR3 DNA reads TGCGCCAGCAGCCACCCTTCCGAGGGCCCAGGCAACGAGCAGTACTTC. This chain uses TRBV4-1 with TRBJ2-7; D might be TRBD2 (5 bases). The CDR3 is 16 amino acids. The V and J ends lost 3 bases and 5 bases respectively, with 20 bases between them. The germline V gene has CDR1 MGHRA and CDR2 YSYEKL.

DNA for the CDR3: TGTGCCAGCAGGAGGAGGAACCAAGAGACCCAGTACTTC. Translated, it gives CASRRRNQETQYF. The gene calls are TRBV12-3 or TRBV12-4 and TRBJ2-5, with D possibly being TRBD2 (5 bases). V lost 6 bases to trimming and J lost 0 bases, with 8 bases between them. The CDR3 covers 13 residues.

The CDR3 loop reads CASSSVAGGYEQYF. The CDR3 bases are TGTGCCAGCAGCTCGGTAGCGGGGGGGTACGAGCAGTACTTC. The chain is built from TRBV7-9 and TRBJ2-7; 11 bases match TRBD2. This CDR3 is built from 14 residues. Trimming at V came to 4 bases and at J to 4 bases, leaving 3 bases not matched to a gene. Per the germline V gene, CDR1 is SEHNR and CDR2 is FQNEAQ (reference sequence).

This clonotype came up many times. The chain is built from TRBV24-1 and TRBJ2-3; 8 bases match TRBD2. J lost 0 bases, V lost 9 bases, and 1 base had no gene match. This CDR3 is 13 amino acids long. From germline, CDR1 is KGHDR and CDR2 SFDVKD. The CDR3 nucleotides read TGTGCCACCTCGGGGGGGAGCACAGATACGCAGTATTTT. Translating gives CATSGGSTDTQYF.

This clonotype was seen a few times. The chain employs TRBV3-1 and TRBJ1-5; possibly TRBD1 for D (5 bases). Looked up from germline, CDR1 is LGHDT and CDR2 is YNNKEL (reference sequence). Trimming removed 2 bases from V and 2 bases from J, with 10 bases in between. This CDR3 region has 15 residues. CDR3 sequence reads: CASSQTRGGNQPQHF. CDR3 coding DNA: TGTGCCAGCAGCCAAACTAGAGGGGGCAATCAGCCCCAGCATTTT.

V is TRBV30 and J is TRBJ1-1; D remains unclear. The V end lost 5 bases, the J end lost 0 bases, and 10 bases lay between the germline ends. The CDR3 is 13 amino acids. CDR1 GTSNPN and CDR2 SVGIG come from the germline V gene (reference sequence). The CDR3 loop reads CAWRRVMNTEAFF. Here the CDR3 DNA reads TGTGCCTGGCGACGGGTCATGAACACTGAAGCTTTCTTT.

The V and J genes are TRBV10-3 and TRBJ2-5; D possibly matches TRBD1 or TRBD2 (5 bases each). Germline assignment: CDR1 ENHRY and CDR2 SYGVKD. The CDR3 is 12 residues long. Trimming removed 8 bases from V and 2 bases from J, with 9 bases in between. CDR3 residues: CAIGTEQETQYF. The DNA for the CDR3 is TGTGCCATCGGGACGGAGCAAGAGACCCAGTACTTC.

The CDR3 coding sequence is TGTGCCAGTAGTAGTATGGCGGGAGGTGAGCAGTTCTTC. Translation: CASSSMAGGEQFF. The chain couples TRBV27 to TRBJ2-1, with 8 bases fitting TRBD2. CDR3 length equals 13 residues. The V segment lost 9 bases and the J segment 9 bases; nucleotides outside the gene matches: 10. In germline, CDR1 is MNHEY, CDR2 SMNVEV (reference sequence).

This clonotype turned up a few times. The chain has TRBV6-1 and TRBJ2-7, with 9 bases fitting TRBD1. The CDR3 extends over 16 amino acids. Germline V gene sequence: CDR1 MNHNS, CDR2 SASEGT. The trim removed 5 bases at V and 4 bases at J, leaving 12 bases unmatched. In DNA form, the CDR3 reads TGTGCCAGCAGTCAGGGGGACAGGGAGTTAACGTACGAGCAGTACTTC. It translates to CASSQGDRELTYEQYF.

This rearrangement joins TRBV10-3 to TRBJ2-3, with D hard to call. V was cut by 6 bases and J by 2 bases, with 18 bases left in between. This CDR3 spans 16 amino acids. Germline lookup yields CDR1 ENHRY and CDR2 SYGVKD. This chain's CDR3 is CAIRSTPLELTDTQYF. The CDR3 DNA is TGTGCCATCAGATCCACACCACTCGAACTCACAGATACGCAGTATTTT.

The V call is TRBV7-9, the J call TRBJ2-1; D remains unclear. The germline V gene encodes CDR1 SEHNR and CDR2 FQNEAQ (reference sequence). This CDR3 spans 15 amino acids. Trimming shortened V by 1 base and J by 3 bases, and 10 bases separated the two germline ends. CDR3 amino acids: CASSLGQSVYNEQFF. The CDR3, as DNA: TGTGCCAGCAGCTTAGGACAAAGCGTCTACAATGAGCAGTTCTTC.

This clonotype was found many times. The chain employs TRBV5-6 and TRBJ2-3, with D unclear. Trimming pared 3 bases from V and 0 bases from J, leaving 14 bases between. The CDR3 extends over 16 amino acids. Germline V gene lookup returns CDR1 SGHDT and CDR2 YYEEEE. CDR3 sequence (DNA): TGTGCCAGCAGCTCTTTCACGCGTAGCAGCACAGATACGCAGTATTTT. Translation gives CASSSFTRSSTDTQYF.

This clonotype has a handful of counts. The genes are TRBV5-5 and TRBJ2-2; D ambiguous. Germline loops: CDR1 SGHKS, CDR2 YYEKEE (reference sequence). The CDR3 is made up of 14 amino acids. V lost 6 bases, J lost 1 base, and 10 bases lay in between. Here the CDR3 DNA reads TGTGCCAGCACGGTGTGGAAGAACACCGGGGAGCTGTTTTTT. It specifies CASTVWKNTGELFF.